This T cell receptor (beta chain) was documented in a study of early T cells in non-severe SARS-CoV-2 infection. As part of library construction, unique molecular identifiers were attached to individual cDNA molecules. TCRdb re-derived calls from the 5' RACE reads in MiXCR, one entry per CDR3 protein. The profile shows about 92,000 distinct CDR3 sequences, 14% of them singletons. This sequence was found in an adult who was a healthcare worker with PCR-confirmed SARS-CoV-2 infection or an uninfected control (not recorded which). Sequencing was carried out using whole blood.

The CDR3: CASSLGGTSGYQETQYF. The CDR3 nucleotides read TGTGCCAGCAGCTTGGGTGGGACTAGCGGATACCAAGAGACCCAGTACTTC. This sequence joins TRBV5-4 and TRBJ2-5; 11 positions match TRBD2. The CDR3 loop spans 17 amino acids. V trimming: 0 bases; J trimming: 0 bases; junction bases outside the gene matches: 4. CDR1 is SGHNT, CDR2 YYREEE, per germline (reference sequence).